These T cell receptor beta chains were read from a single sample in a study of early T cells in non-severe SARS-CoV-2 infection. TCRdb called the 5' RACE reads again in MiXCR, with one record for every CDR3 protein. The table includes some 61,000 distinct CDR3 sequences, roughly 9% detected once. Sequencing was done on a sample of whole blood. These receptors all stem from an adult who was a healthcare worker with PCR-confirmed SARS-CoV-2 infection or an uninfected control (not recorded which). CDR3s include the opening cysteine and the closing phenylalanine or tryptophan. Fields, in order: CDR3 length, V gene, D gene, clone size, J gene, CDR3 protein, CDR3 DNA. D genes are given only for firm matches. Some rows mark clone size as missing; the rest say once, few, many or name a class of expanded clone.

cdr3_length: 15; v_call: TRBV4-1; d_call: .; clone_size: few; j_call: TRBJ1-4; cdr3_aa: CASSQGAPGVEKLFF; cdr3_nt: TGCGCCAGCAGCCAAGGTGCACCAGGTGTAGAAAAACTGTTTTTT
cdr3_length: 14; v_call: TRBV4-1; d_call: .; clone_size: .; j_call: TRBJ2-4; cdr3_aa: CASSQAGFKNIQYF; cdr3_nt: TGCGCCAGCAGCCAAGCAGGGTTTAAAAACATTCAGTACTTC
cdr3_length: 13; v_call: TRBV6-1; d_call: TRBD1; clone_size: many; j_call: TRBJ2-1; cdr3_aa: CASRDRGINEQFF; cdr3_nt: TGTGCCAGCAGGGACAGGGGGATCAATGAGCAGTTCTTC
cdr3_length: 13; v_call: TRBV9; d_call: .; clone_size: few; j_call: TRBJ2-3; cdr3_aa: CASSLLWADTQYF; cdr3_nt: TGTGCCAGCAGTCTGCTTTGGGCAGATACGCAGTATTTT
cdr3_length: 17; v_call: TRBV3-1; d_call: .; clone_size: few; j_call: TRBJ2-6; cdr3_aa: CASSLWTSSTGANVLTF; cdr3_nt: TGTGCCAGCAGCCTGTGGACCTCTTCTACTGGGGCCAACGTCCTGACTTTC
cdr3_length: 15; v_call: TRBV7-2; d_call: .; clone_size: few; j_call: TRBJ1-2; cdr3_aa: CASSLAGTTRIRYTF; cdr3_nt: TGTGCCAGCAGCCTTGCGGGGACAACCAGGATTCGCTACACCTTC
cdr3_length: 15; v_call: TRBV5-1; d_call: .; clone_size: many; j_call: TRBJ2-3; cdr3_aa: CASSLAVGGTDTQYF; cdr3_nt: TGCGCCAGCAGCTTGGCCGTAGGGGGTACAGATACGCAGTATTTT
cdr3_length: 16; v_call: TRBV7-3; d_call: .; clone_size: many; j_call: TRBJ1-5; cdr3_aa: CASSEEGRRSGQPQHF; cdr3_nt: TGTGCCAGCAGCGAGGAGGGGCGCCGGTCAGGTCAGCCCCAGCATTTT
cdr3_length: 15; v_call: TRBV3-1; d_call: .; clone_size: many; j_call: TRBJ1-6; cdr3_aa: CASSLVDVRDSPLHF; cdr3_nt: TGTGCCAGCAGCCTGGTAGATGTCAGGGACTCACCCCTCCACTTT
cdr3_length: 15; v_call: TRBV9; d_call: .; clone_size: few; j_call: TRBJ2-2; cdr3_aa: CASSVASGFTGELFF; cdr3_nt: TGTGCCAGCAGCGTAGCGTCAGGGTTCACCGGGGAGCTGTTTTTT
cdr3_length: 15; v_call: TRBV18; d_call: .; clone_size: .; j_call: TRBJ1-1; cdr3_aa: CASSLDKGGNTEAFF; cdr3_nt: TGTGCCAGCTCGCTCGACAAAGGAGGGAACACTGAAGCTTTCTTT
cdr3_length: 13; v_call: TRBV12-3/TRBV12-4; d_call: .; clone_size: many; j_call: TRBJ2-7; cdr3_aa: CASSLWGLYEQYF; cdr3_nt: TGTGCCAGCAGTTTATGGGGATTATACGAGCAGTACTTC
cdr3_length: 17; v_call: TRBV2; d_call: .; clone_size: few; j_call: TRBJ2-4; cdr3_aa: CASSEVGVATPKNIQYF; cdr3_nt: TGTGCCAGCAGTGAAGTGGGGGTAGCCACACCCAAAAACATTCAGTACTTC
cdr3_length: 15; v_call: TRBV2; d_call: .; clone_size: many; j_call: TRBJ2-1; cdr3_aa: CASSVRGFTYNEQFF; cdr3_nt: TGTGCCAGCAGTGTCCGAGGGTTTACCTACAATGAGCAGTTCTTC
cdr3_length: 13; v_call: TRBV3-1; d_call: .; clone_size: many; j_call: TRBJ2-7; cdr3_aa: CASSPRPTYEQYF; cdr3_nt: TGTGCCAGCAGCCCGAGGCCCACCTACGAGCAGTACTTC
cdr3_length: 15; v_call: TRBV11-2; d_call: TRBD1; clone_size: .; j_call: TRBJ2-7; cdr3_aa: CASSYAGTGAAGQYF; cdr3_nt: TGTGCCAGCAGCTATGCCGGGACAGGGGCCGCCGGGCAGTACTTC
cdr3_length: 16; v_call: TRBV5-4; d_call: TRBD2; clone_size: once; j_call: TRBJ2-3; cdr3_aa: CSSSSGGRGRGDTQYF; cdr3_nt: TGTTCCAGCAGCTCCGGTGGACGGGGGAGGGGAGATACGCAGTATTTT
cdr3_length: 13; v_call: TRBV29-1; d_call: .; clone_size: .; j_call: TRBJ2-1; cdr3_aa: CSVGPLIDNEQFF; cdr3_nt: TGCAGCGTGGGGCCCCTAATCGACAATGAGCAGTTCTTC
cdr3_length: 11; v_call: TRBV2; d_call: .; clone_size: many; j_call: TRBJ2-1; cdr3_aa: CASSIYNEQFF; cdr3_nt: TGTGCCAGCAGTATTTACAATGAGCAGTTCTTC
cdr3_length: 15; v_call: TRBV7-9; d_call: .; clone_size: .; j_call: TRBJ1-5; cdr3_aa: CASSPGAGSNQPQHF; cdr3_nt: TGTGCCAGCAGCCCCGGGGCAGGGTCCAATCAGCCCCAGCATTTT
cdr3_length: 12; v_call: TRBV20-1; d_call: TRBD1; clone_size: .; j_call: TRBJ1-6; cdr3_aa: CSALTGDSPLHF; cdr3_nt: TGCAGTGCTCTCACAGGGGATTCACCCCTCCACTTT
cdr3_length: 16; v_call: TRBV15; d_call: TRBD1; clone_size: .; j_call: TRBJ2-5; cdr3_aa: CATSNLGDRGIETQYF; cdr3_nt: TGTGCCACCAGCAACCTGGGGGACAGGGGTATAGAGACCCAGTACTTC
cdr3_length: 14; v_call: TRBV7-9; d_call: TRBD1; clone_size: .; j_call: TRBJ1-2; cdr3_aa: CASSTGGTGGGYTF; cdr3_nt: TGTGCCAGCAGCACAGGGGGGACTGGAGGGGGCTACACCTTC
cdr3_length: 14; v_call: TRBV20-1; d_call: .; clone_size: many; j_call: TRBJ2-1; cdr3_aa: CSAPLGGNNNEQFF; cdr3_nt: TGCAGTGCCCCCTTAGGTGGGAACAACAATGAGCAGTTCTTC
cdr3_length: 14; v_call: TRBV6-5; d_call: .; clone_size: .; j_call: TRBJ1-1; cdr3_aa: CASSYGGLGTEAFF; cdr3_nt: TGTGCCAGCAGTTACGGGGGGCTGGGGACTGAAGCTTTCTTT
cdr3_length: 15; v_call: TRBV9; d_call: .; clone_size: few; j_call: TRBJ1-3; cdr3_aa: CASSARVDSGNTIYF; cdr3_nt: TGTGCCAGCAGCGCTAGAGTTGACTCTGGAAACACCATATATTTT
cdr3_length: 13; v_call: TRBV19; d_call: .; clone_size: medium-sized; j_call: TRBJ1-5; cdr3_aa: CASRSSGNQPQHF; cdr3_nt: TGTGCCAGTAGGAGTTCTGGCAATCAGCCCCAGCATTTT
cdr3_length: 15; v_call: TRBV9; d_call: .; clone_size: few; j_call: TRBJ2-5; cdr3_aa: CASRAGQQAGETQYF; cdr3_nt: TGTGCCAGCAGGGCAGGGCAACAGGCGGGAGAGACCCAGTACTTC
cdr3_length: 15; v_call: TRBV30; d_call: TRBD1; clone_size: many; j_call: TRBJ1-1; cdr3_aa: CAWSAGQPLNTEAFF; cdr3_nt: TGTGCCTGGAGCGCGGGACAGCCTTTGAACACTGAAGCTTTCTTT
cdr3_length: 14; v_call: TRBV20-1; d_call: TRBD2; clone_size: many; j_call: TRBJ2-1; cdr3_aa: CSAWGTSTIDEQFF; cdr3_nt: TGCAGTGCCTGGGGGACTAGCACTATTGATGAGCAGTTCTTC
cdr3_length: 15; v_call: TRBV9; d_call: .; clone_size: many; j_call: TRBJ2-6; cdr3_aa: CASSVWGAGANVLTF; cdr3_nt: TGTGCCAGCAGCGTATGGGGGGCTGGGGCCAACGTCCTGACTTTC
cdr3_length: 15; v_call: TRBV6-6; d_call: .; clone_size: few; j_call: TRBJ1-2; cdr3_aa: CASSSGGSMRYGYTF; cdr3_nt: TGTGCCAGCAGCTCCGGGGGGTCGATGCGCTATGGCTACACCTTC
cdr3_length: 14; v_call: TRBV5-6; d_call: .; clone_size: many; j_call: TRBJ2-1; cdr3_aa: CASSLQGRRSEQFF; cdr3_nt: TGTGCCAGCAGCTTGCAGGGGCGAAGGAGTGAGCAGTTCTTC
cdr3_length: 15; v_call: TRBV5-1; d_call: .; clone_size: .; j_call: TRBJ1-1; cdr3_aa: CASSLTTVVNTEAFF; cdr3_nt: TGCGCCAGCAGCTTAACGACGGTAGTTAACACTGAAGCTTTCTTT
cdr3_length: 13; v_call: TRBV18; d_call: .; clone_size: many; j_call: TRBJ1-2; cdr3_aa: CASSPGRIGGYTF; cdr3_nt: TGTGCCAGCTCACCGGGACGAATTGGAGGCTACACCTTC
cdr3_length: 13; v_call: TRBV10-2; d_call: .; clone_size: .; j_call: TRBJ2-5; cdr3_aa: CASRDSNQETQYF; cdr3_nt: TGCGCCAGCAGGGACAGCAACCAAGAGACCCAGTACTTC
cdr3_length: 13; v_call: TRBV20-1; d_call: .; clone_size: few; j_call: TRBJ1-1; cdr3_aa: CSASQAVGTEAFF; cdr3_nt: TGCAGTGCTAGTCAGGCCGTGGGCACTGAAGCTTTCTTT
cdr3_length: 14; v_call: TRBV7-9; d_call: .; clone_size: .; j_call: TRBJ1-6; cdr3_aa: CASSPDIYNSPLHF; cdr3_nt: TGTGCCAGCAGCCCCGACATATATAATTCACCCCTCCACTTT
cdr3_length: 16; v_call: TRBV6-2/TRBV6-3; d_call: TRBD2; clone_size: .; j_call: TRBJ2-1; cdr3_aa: CASRYLAEGSYNEQFF; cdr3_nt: TGTGCCAGCAGATACCTAGCGGAGGGGTCCTACAATGAGCAGTTCTTC
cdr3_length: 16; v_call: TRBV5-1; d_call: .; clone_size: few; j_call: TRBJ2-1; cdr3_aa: CASSLGAGGSYNEQFF; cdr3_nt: TGCGCCAGCAGCTTGGGGGCGGGCGGCTCCTACAATGAGCAGTTCTTC
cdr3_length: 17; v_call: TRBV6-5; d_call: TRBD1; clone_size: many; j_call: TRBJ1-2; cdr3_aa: CASTRGAGTGTNYGYTF; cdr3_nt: TGTGCCAGCACCCGGGGGGCCGGGACAGGGACTAACTATGGCTACACCTTC
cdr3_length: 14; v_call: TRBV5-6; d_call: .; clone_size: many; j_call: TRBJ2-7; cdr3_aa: CASSQGGTTYEQYF; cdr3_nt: TGTGCCAGCAGCCAGGGTGGCACAACCTACGAGCAGTACTTC
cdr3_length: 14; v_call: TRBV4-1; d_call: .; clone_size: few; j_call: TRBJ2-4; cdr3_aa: CASSHPAISNIQYF; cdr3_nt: TGCGCCAGCAGCCATCCGGCGATTTCGAACATTCAGTACTTC
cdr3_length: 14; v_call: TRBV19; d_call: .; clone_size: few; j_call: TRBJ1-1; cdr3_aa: CASSPLRQNTEAFF; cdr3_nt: TGTGCCAGTAGTCCCCTGAGACAGAACACTGAAGCTTTCTTT
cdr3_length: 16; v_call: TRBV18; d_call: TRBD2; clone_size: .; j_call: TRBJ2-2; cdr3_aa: CASSPTGLVGTGELFF; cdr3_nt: TGTGCCAGCTCACCAACGGGACTAGTGGGGACCGGGGAGCTGTTTTTT
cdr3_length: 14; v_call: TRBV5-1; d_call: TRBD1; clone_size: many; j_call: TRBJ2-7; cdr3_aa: CASSPSDREDEQYF; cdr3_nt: TGCGCCAGCAGCCCTTCGGACAGGGAGGACGAGCAGTACTTC
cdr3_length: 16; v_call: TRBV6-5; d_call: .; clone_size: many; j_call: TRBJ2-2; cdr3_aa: CASSYSNLAGTGELFF; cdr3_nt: TGTGCCAGCAGTTACTCGAACCTAGCTGGTACCGGGGAGCTGTTTTTT
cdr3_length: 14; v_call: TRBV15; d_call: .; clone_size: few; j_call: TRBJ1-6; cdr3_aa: CATSRVQGDSPLHF; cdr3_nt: TGTGCCACCAGCAGAGTACAGGGAGATTCACCCCTCCACTTT
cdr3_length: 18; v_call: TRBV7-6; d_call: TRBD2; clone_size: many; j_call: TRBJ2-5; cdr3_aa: CASSSGTSGGPGIGTQYF; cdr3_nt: TGTGCCAGCAGCTCGGGGACTAGCGGGGGCCCTGGGATCGGGACCCAGTACTTC
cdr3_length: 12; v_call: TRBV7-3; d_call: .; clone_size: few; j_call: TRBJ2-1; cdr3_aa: CASSLTGAEQFF; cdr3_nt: TGTGCCAGCAGCTTAACCGGAGCTGAGCAGTTCTTC
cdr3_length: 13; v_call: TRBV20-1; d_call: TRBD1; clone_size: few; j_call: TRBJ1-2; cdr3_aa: CSARDGTGIGYTF; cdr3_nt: TGCAGTGCTAGAGATGGGACAGGGATCGGCTACACCTTC
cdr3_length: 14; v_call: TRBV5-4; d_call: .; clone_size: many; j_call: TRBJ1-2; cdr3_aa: CASSLWNRNYGYTF; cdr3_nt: TGTGCCAGCAGCTTGTGGAACAGAAACTATGGCTACACCTTC
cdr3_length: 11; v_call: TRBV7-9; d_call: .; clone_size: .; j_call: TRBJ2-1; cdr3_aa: CASSPLQEQFF; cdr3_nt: TGTGCCAGCAGCCCCCTCCAGGAGCAGTTCTTC
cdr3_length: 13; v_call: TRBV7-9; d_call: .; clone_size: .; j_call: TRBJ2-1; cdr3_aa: CASLGGPVDEQFF; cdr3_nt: TGTGCCAGCCTTGGGGGGCCCGTCGATGAGCAGTTCTTC
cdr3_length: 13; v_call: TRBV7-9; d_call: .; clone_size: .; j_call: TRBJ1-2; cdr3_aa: CASSPRLDYGYTF; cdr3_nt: TGTGCCAGCAGCCCAAGGCTGGACTATGGCTACACCTTC
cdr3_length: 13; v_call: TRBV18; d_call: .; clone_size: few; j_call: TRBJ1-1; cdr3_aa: CASSQDIYTEAFF; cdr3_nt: TGTGCCAGCTCCCAGGACATTTACACTGAAGCTTTCTTT
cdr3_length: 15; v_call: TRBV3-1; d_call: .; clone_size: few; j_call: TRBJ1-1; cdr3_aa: CASSQGALRDTEAFF; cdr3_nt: TGTGCCAGCAGCCAAGGAGCTCTCCGGGACACTGAAGCTTTCTTT
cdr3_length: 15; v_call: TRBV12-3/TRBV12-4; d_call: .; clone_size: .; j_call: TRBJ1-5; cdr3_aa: CASSQRENSNQPQHF; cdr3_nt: TGTGCCAGCAGCCAAAGGGAGAATAGCAATCAGCCCCAGCATTTT
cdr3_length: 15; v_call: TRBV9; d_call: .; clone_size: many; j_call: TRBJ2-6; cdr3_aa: CASSITTAGANVLTF; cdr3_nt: TGTGCCAGCAGCATTACGACGGCTGGGGCCAACGTCCTGACTTTC
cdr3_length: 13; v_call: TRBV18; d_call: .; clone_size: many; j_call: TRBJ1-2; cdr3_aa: CASSGAQNYGYTF; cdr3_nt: TGTGCCAGCTCAGGAGCACAGAACTATGGCTACACCTTC